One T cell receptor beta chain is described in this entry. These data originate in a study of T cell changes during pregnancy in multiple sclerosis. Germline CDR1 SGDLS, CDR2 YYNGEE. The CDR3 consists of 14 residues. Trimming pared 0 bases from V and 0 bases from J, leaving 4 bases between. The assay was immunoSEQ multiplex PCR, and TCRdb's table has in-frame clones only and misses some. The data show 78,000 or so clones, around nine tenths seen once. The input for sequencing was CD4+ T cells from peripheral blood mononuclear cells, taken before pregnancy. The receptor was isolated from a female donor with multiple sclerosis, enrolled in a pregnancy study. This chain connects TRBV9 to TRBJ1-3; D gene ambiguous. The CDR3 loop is CASSVDSSGNTIYF. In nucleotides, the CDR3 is TGTGCCAGCAGCGTAGACAGCTCTGGAAACACCATATATTTT.